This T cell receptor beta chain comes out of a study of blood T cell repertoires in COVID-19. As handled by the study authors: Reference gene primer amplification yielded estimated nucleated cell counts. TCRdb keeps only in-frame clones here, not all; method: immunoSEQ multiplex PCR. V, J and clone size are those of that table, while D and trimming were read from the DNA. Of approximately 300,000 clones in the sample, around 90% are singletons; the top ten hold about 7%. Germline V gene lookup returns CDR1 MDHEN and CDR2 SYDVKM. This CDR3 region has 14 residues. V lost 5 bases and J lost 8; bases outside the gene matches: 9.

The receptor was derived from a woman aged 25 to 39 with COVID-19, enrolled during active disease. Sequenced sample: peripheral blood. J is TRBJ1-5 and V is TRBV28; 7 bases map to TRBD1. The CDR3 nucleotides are TGTGCCAGCAGTCTCCGACAGGGTCTTGAGCCCCAGCATTTT. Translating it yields CASSLRQGLEPQHF.